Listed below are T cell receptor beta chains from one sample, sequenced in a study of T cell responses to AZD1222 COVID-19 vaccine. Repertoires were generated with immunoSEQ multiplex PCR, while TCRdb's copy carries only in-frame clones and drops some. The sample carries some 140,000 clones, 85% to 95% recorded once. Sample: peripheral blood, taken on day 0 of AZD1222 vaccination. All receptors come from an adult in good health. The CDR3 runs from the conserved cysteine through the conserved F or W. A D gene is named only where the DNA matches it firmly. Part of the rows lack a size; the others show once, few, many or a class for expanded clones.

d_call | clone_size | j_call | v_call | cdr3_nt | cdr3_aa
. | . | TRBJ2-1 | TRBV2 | TGTGCCAGCAGTGAAAGGGCAGCCTACAATGAGCAGTTCTTC | CASSERAAYNEQFF
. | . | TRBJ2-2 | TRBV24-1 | TGTGCCACCAGAGAGGGACAGAACACCGGGGAGCTGTTTTTT | CATREGQNTGELFF
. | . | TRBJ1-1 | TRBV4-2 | TGTGCCAGCAGCCAAGAGGGCGGCGGACCAAATGAAGCTTTCTTT | CASSQEGGGPNEAFF
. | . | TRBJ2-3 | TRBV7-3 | TGTGCCAGCAGCCGCTTGGGAAGAGGGACGAGGACAGATACGCAGTATTTT | CASSRLGRGTRTDTQYF
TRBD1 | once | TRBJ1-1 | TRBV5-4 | TGTGCCAGCAGCTCCTGGACAGGGGACCCACCTATGGGGAACACTGAAGCTTTCTTT | CASSSWTGDPPMGNTEAFF
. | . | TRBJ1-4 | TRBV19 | TGTGCCAGTGCCCAAGTGGGCGAAAAACTGTTTTTT | CASAQVGEKLFF
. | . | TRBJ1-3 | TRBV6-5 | TGTGCCAGCAGTTACGGGGTCGGGAACACCATATATTTT | CASSYGVGNTIYF
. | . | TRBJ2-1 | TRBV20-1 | TGCAGTGCTGACCTCCAAAGAATCTTC | CSADLQRIF
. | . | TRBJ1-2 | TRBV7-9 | TGTGCCAGCAGCTTAGAACTGAACTATGGCTACACCTTC | CASSLELNYGYTF
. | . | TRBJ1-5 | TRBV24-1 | TGTGCCACCAGTGGGCGGGGTTCCGGCAATCAGCCCCAGCATTTT | CATSGRGSGNQPQHF
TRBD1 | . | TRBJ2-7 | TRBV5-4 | TGTGCCAGCAGCCAAGACAGGGGGCGAGGGGAGCAGTACTTC | CASSQDRGRGEQYF
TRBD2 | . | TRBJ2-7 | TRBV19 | TGTGCCAGTAGTAGCGGGAGCTCCTACGAGCAGTACTTC | CASSSGSSYEQYF
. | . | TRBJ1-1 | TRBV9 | TGTGCCAGCAGCGTAGGAGATCTTAACACTGAAGCTTTCTTT | CASSVGDLNTEAFF
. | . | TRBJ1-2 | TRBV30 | TGTGCCTGGAGCGCCGGGACCCATTTGGGCTACACCTTC | CAWSAGTHLGYTF
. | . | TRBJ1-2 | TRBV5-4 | TGTGCCAGCAGCTTGGTCGGGGCTGACGTCTATGGCTACACCTTC | CASSLVGADVYGYTF
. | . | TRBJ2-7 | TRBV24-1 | TGTGCCACCAGTGAGAGCAGGGGTGGGTACGAGCAGTACTTC | CATSESRGGYEQYF
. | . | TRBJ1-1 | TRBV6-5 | TGTGCCACCTTGACCAGCACTGAAGCTTTCTTT | CATLTSTEAFF
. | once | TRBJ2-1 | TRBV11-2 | TGTGCCAGCAGACCCGCGTTGGGGTTTTACAATGAGCAGTTCTTC | CASRPALGFYNEQFF
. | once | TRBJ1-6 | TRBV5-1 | TGCGCCAGCAGCGTAAACAGTGGTGCCGGGGATTCACCCCTCCACTTT | CASSVNSGAGDSPLHF
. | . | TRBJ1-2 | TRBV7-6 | TGTGCCAGCAGCTTATCCTTTGGACAGAGGCAGAGTAACTATGGCTACACCTTC | CASSLSFGQRQSNYGYTF
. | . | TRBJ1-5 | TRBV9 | TGTGCCAGCAGCGTATCACCCAATCAGCCCCAGCATTTT | CASSVSPNQPQHF
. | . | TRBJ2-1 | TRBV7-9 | TGTGCCAGCAGCCAGACACACGGGGGCGTTGAGCAGTTCTTC | CASSQTHGGVEQFF
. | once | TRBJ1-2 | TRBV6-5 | TGTGCCAGCACCGGGGAATTGAGAGGCTATGGCTACACCTTC | CASTGELRGYGYTF
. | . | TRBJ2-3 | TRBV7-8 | TGTGCCAGCAGCTCAGAACTAGTCCGGGCTACAGATACGCAGTATTTT | CASSSELVRATDTQYF
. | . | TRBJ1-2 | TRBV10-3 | TGTGCCATCAGTGAGTCGACTGGTTGGGGTCGAGGCTACACCTTC | CAISESTGWGRGYTF
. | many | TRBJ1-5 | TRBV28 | TGTGCCAGCAGTTTGCGACAGTTCAATCAGCCCCAGCATTTT | CASSLRQFNQPQHF
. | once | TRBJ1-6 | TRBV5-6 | TGTGCCAGCAGCTTCAGGGCGACTAAGAATTCACCCCTCCACTTT | CASSFRATKNSPLHF
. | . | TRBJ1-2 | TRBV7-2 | TGTGCCAGCAGCTTAGATCAGGGAATCTATGGCTACACCTTC | CASSLDQGIYGYTF
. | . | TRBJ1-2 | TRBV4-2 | TGTGCCAGCAGCCAAGTAGGTGAGGGAGGCGGCTACACCTTC | CASSQVGEGGGYTF
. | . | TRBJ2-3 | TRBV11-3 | TGTGCCAGCAGCTTACCCAGCGGGTCAGGCACAGATACGCAGTATTTT | CASSLPSGSGTDTQYF
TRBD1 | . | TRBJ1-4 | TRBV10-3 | TGTGCCATCAGTGACCGTGCGGGACAGGGAGATGAAAAACTGTTTTTT | CAISDRAGQGDEKLFF